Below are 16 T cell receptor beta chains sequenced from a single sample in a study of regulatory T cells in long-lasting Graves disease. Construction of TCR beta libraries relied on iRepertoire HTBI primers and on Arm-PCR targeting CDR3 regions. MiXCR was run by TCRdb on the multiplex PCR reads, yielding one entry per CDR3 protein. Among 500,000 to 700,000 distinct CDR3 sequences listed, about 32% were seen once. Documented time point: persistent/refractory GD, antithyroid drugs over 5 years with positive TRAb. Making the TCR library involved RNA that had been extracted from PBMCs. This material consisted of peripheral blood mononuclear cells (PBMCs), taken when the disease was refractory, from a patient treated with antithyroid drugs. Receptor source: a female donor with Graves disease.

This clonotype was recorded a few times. CDR3 in DNA: TGTGCCAGCAGCTTAGGTGTGCTTGAGGAAGCTTTCTTT. Translated: CASSLGVLEEAFF. This chain links TRBV7-9 with TRBJ1-1; D ambiguous. The CDR3 loop spans 13 amino acids. Deletions cut 1 base from V and 8 bases from J, with 11 bases between. Germline V lookup: CDR1 SEHNR, CDR2 FQNEAQ (reference sequence).

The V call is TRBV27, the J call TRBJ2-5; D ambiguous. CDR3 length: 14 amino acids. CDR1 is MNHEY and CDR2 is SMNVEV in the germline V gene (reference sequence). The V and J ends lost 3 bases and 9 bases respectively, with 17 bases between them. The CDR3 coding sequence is TGTGCCAGCAGTTTTGACCGGATGACACTGGCCCAGTACTTC. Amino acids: CASSFDRMTLAQYF.

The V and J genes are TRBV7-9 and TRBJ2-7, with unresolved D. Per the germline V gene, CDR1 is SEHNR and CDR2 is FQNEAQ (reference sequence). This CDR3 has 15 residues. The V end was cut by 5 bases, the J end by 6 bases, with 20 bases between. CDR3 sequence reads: CASSTLGTPYVEQYF. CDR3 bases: TGTGCCAGCAGCACCCTGGGAACGCCGTATGTCGAGCAGTACTTC.

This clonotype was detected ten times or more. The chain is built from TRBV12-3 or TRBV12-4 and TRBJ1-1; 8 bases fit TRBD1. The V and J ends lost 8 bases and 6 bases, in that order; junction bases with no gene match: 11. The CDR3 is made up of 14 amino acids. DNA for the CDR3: TGTGCCAGCGCACTGGGCAGGGGGCTGGCTGAAGCTTTCTTT. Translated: CASALGRGLAEAFF.

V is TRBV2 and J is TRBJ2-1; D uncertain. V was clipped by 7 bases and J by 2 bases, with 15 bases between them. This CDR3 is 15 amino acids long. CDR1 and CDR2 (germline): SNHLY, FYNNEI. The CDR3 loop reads CASMPRPTPYNEQFF. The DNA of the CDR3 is TGTGCCAGCATGCCGCGCCCTACCCCCTACAATGAGCAGTTCTTC.

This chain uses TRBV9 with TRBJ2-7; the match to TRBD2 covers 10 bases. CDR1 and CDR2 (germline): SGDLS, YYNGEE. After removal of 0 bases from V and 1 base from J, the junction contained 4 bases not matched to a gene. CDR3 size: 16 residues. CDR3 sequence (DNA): TGTGCCAGCAGCGTAGGAGCGGGAGGGCCATCCTACGAGCAGTACTTC. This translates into CASSVGAGGPSYEQYF.

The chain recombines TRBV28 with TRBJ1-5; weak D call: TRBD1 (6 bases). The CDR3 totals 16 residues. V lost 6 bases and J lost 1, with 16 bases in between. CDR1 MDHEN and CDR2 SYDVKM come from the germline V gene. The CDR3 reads CASRGGGSWSNQPQHF. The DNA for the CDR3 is TGTGCCAGCAGAGGGGGGGGGAGTTGGAGCAATCAGCCCCAGCATTTT.

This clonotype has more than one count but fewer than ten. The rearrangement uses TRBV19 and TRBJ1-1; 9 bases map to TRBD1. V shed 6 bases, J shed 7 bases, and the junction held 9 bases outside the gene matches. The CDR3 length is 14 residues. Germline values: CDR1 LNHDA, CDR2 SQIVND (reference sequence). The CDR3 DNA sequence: TGTGCCAGTAGGCTCGACAGGGGGAATGGTGAAGCTTTCTTT. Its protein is CASRLDRGNGEAFF. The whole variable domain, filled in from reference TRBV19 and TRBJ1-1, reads DGGITQSPKYLFRKEGQNVTLSCEQNLNHDAMYWYRQDPGQGLRLIYYSQIVNDFQKGDIAEGYSVSREKKESFPLTVTSAQKNPTAFYLCASRLDRGNGEAFFGQGTRLTVV.

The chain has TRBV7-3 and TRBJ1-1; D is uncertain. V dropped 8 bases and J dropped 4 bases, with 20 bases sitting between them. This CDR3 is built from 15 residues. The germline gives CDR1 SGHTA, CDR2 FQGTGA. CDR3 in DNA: TGTGCCAGCGGCGCCGCGCTCGGGGTGGGCACTGAAGCTTTCTTT. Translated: CASGAALGVGTEAFF.

CDR3 residues: CSVANRVDGGGGRQSNEKLFF. CDR3 bases: TGCAGCGTCGCAAATCGAGTGGACGGAGGGGGTGGTAGGCAGAGTAATGAAAAACTGTTTTTT. The chain has TRBV29-1 and TRBJ1-4; weak D call: TRBD1 (6 bases). The germline V and J ends were trimmed by 6 bases and 4 bases, with 36 bases remaining between them. The CDR3 covers 21 residues. Germline V gene lookup returns CDR1 SQVTM and CDR2 ANQGSEA.

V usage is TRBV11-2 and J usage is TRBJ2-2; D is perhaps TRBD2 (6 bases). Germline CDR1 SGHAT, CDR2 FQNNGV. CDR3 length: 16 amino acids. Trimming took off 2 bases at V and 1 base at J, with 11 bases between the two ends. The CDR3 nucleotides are TGTGCCAGCAGCTTAACGATTAGCGGGAACACCGGGGAGCTGTTTTTT. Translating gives CASSLTISGNTGELFF.

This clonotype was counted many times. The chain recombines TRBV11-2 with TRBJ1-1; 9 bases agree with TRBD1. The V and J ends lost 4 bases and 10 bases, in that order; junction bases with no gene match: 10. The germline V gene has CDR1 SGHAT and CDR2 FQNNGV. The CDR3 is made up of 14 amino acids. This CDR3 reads CASSSPGTGLGAFF. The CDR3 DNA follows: TGTGCCAGCAGCTCTCCCGGGACAGGGCTTGGAGCTTTCTTT.

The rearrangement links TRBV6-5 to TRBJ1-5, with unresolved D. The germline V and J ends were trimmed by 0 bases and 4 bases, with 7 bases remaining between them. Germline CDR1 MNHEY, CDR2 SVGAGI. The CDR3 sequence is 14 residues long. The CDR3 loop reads CASSYSVANQPQHF. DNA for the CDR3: TGTGCCAGCAGTTACTCAGTTGCTAATCAGCCCCAGCATTTT.

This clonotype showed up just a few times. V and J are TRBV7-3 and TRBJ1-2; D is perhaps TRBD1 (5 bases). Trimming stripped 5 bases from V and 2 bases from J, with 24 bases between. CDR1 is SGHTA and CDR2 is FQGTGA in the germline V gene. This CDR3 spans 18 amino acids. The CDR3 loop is CASSPPRAGREANYGYTF. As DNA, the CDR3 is TGTGCCAGCAGCCCACCGAGGGCAGGGAGGGAAGCAAACTATGGCTACACCTTC.

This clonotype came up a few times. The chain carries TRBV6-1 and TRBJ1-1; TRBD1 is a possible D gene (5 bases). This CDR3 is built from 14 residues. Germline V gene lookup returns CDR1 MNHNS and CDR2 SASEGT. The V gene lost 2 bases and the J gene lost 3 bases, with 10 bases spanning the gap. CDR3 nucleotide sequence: TGTGCCAGCAGTGAACTCGGGGGGGACACTGAAGCTTTCTTT. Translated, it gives CASSELGGDTEAFF.

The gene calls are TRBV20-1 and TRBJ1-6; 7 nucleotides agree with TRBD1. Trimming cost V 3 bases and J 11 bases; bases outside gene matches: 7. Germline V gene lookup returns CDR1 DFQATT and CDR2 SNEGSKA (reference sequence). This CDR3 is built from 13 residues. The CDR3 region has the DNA TGCAGTGCTAGTGAGACAGGGAGTACACCCCTCCACTTT. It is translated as CSASETGSTPLHF.